This T cell receptor (beta chain) was documented in a study of blood T cells in healthy people across ages. Study results and caveats: Naive T cell percentage strongly correlated with TCR beta diversity.

Then a second PCR, running roughly 6 to 11 cycles, was carried out with a sample-barcoded 5' primer and a J-beta primer mix. In TCRdb, the 5' RACE reads were re-called with MiXCR into one record per CDR3 protein. The data hold about 580,000 distinct CDR3 sequences, with under 55% observed a single time. The table lists this clonotype with a few counts. Its matching antigen is unknown. The germline V gene has CDR1 SEHNR and CDR2 FQNEAQ (reference sequence). V was pared by 7 bases and J by 1 base, with 11 bases between. The CDR3 is 15 residues long. The study recruited healthy Caucasian donors from Russia who were aged about 6 to 90.

The material sequenced was blood. The chain recombines TRBV7-9 with TRBJ1-6; no clear D. This sequence originates from a man older than 75 in good health. The CDR3 here is CASTRSGSYNSPLHF. The CDR3 DNA sequence: TGTGCCAGCACCAGGTCAGGTTCCTATAATTCACCCCTCCACTTT.